The 23 T cell receptor beta chains below all came from one sample that was sequenced in a study of early T cells in non-severe SARS-CoV-2 infection. TCRdb processed the 5' RACE reads anew with MiXCR; each CDR3 protein has one entry. The table has 30,000 to 35,000 distinct CDR3 sequences, around 4.1% seen once. Source material: whole blood. These receptors were collected from an adult who was a healthcare worker with PCR-confirmed SARS-CoV-2 infection or an uninfected control (not recorded which).

There are many counts of this clonotype. V gene TRBV12-3 or TRBV12-4 combines with J gene TRBJ2-2; TRBD1 matches at 8 bases. CDR3 length equals 15 residues. Trimming took 4 bases from V and 7 from J; bases not matched to a gene: 8. For the CDR3, the DNA is TGTGCCAGCAGTTCCTCTCAGGGGGCGCGCGGGGAGCTGTTTTTT. Residues: CASSSSQGARGELFF.

In its sample, this clonotype was seen many times. The CDR3 here is CASSLTGQDNYEQYF. Written as DNA, the CDR3 is TGTGCCAGCAGCTTAACTGGACAGGACAACTACGAGCAGTACTTC. The chain uses TRBV7-3 and TRBJ2-7, with 7 bases lining up with TRBD1. V gave up 0 bases and J gave up 3 bases; unmatched junction bases: 5. CDR1 and CDR2 from the germline V gene are SGHTA and FQGTGA. This CDR3 is built from 15 residues.

This clonotype was seen repeatedly, ten times or more. This chain links TRBV6-1 with TRBJ2-5, with TRBD2 as a possible D gene (5 bases). Germline V gene data show CDR1 as MNHNS and CDR2 as SASEGT. V was trimmed by 2 bases and J by 2 bases, leaving 9 bases between them. This CDR3 has 14 residues. CDR3 nucleotides: TGTGCCAGCAGTGAATCAGGAGGACAAGAGACCCAGTACTTC. Protein product: CASSESGGQETQYF.

Only a few counts were recorded for this clonotype. The V gene is TRBV6-2 or TRBV6-3, the J gene TRBJ2-7; the D is unclear. The CDR3 length is 12 residues. CDR1 is MNHEY, CDR2 SVGEGT, per germline. V was pared by 7 bases and J by 0 bases, with 7 bases between. The CDR3 reads CASKPHSYEQYF. CDR3 DNA: TGTGCCAGCAAACCCCACTCCTACGAGCAGTACTTC.

V usage is TRBV28 and J usage is TRBJ1-1, with TRBD1 identical over 7 bases. The trim removed 2 bases at V and 4 bases at J, leaving 4 bases unmatched. The V gene's germline CDR1 is MDHEN and CDR2 SYDVKM. This CDR3 comprises 14 residues. The CDR3 loop is CASSLARGGTEAFF. For the CDR3, the DNA is TGTGCCAGCAGTTTAGCCAGGGGGGGCACTGAAGCTTTCTTT.

In its sample, this clonotype was seen many times. CDR3 nucleotides: TGTGCCAGCAGTTTAGCCTCTGGACTAGCGGGGGGGTCCTACGAGCAGTACTTC. Its protein product is CASSLASGLAGGSYEQYF. The rearrangement joins TRBV12-3 or TRBV12-4 to TRBJ2-7; 15 bases are a match to TRBD2. The CDR3 is made up of 18 amino acids. J was trimmed by 1 base and V by 0 bases; bases with no gene match: 4.

This clonotype occurred many times. The chain employs TRBV12-5 and TRBJ1-3, with TRBD1 matching 7 bases. Germline V CDR1 and CDR2: LGHNT, FRNRAP. The junction had 21 bases not matched to a gene; V was cut back by 6 bases and J by 1 base. CDR3 length equals 20 residues. The CDR3, as DNA: TGTGCTAGTGGCCTCCTCCCCGGGACAGATCTCGTCGGGTCTGGAAACACCATATATTTT. Translating it yields CASGLLPGTDLVGSGNTIYF.

This clonotype was found many times. The J gene is TRBJ2-2, the V gene TRBV2, with TRBD2 identical over 7 bases. V gave up 3 bases and J gave up 5 bases; unmatched junction bases: 6. The CDR3 length is 15 residues. The V gene's germline CDR1 is SNHLY and CDR2 FYNNEI. The CDR3 reads CASSDWRERTGELFF. The CDR3 nucleotides are TGTGCCAGCAGTGACTGGCGGGAGCGGACCGGGGAGCTGTTTTTT.

The sample holds many counts of this clonotype. The V call is TRBV6-2 or TRBV6-3, the J call TRBJ1-5, with D possibly being TRBD1 (5 bases). The V gene lost 4 bases and the J gene lost 7 bases, with 8 bases spanning the gap. This CDR3 comprises 12 residues. Germline V gene data show CDR1 as MNHEY and CDR2 as SVGEGT. The DNA of the CDR3 is TGTGCCAGCAGTTGGGGGGGACAGCCCCAGCATTTT. Protein: CASSWGGQPQHF.

The sample holds many counts of this clonotype. V and J are TRBV7-2 and TRBJ2-2, with D hard to call. Germline values: CDR1 SGHTA, CDR2 FQGNSA. Deletions cut 1 base from V and 6 bases from J, with 9 bases between. The CDR3 extends over 14 amino acids. The CDR3 here is CASSLVGVSGELFF. The CDR3 DNA is TGTGCCAGCAGCTTAGTTGGGGTCTCCGGGGAGCTGTTTTTT.

This chain joins TRBV19 and TRBJ2-2, with 7 bases aligning to TRBD1. There are 15 residues in the CDR3. Germline V gene lookup returns CDR1 LNHDA and CDR2 SQIVND (reference sequence). Trimming removed 6 bases from V and 0 bases from J; junction bases left unmatched: 4. The CDR3 is CASRTGPANTGELFF. The DNA for the CDR3 is TGTGCCAGTAGGACAGGGCCCGCGAACACCGGGGAGCTGTTTTTT.

This clonotype was detected many times. The V gene is TRBV15, the J gene TRBJ2-7; 12 nucleotides line up with TRBD1. The CDR3 is 15 amino acids. J lost 6 bases, V lost 1 base, and 4 bases had no gene match. Germline-derived CDR1 and CDR2 are LNHNV and YYDKDF (reference sequence). This CDR3 is CATSRAGQGAIEQYF. For the CDR3, the DNA is TGTGCCACCAGCAGAGCGGGACAGGGGGCGATCGAGCAGTACTTC.

This clonotype was seen many times. This rearrangement joins TRBV12-3 or TRBV12-4 to TRBJ1-2; no firm D call. With 6 bases removed from V and 3 bases from J, the gap between germline ends came to 11 bases. The CDR3 has 13 amino acids. The CDR3 DNA sequence: TGTGCCAGCAGACCCGGGCCCGACTATGGCTACACCTTC. It translates to CASRPGPDYGYTF.

The chain's CDR3 is CASSPRGGEQYF. The DNA for the CDR3 is TGTGCCAGCAGTCCGCGCGGAGGCGAGCAGTACTTC. The rearrangement joins TRBV12-3 or TRBV12-4 to TRBJ2-7, with D possibly being TRBD2 (5 bases). This CDR3 region has 12 residues. V was clipped by 5 bases and J by 6 bases, with 11 bases between them.

In this sample, this clonotype turned up many times. V gene TRBV5-1 combines with J gene TRBJ1-3, with D unclear. Germline V lookup: CDR1 SGHRS, CDR2 YFSETQ. The CDR3 runs 15 residues. Trimming took 0 bases from V and 0 from J, leaving 7 bases between them. The CDR3 region has the DNA TGCGCCAGCAGCTTGGGTCAGCTCTCTGGAAACACCATATATTTT. It specifies CASSLGQLSGNTIYF.

This clonotype was counted at least ten times. The gene calls are TRBV10-3 and TRBJ2-1, with TRBD2 identical over 8 bases. With 8 bases clipped from V and 1 base from J, the junction kept 1 base outside the gene matches. Germline V gene lookup returns CDR1 ENHRY and CDR2 SYGVKD. CDR3 length: 13 amino acids. CDR3 in DNA: TGTGCCATCGGCGGGGGGTCCTACAATGAGCAGTTCTTC. It translates to CAIGGGSYNEQFF.

This clonotype was recorded many times. The chain is built from TRBV7-9 and TRBJ1-2; D is unclear. The V gene lost 1 base and the J gene lost 0 bases, with 6 bases spanning the gap. The CDR3 length is 14 residues. Germline values: CDR1 SEHNR, CDR2 FQNEAQ (reference sequence). As DNA, the CDR3 is TGTGCCAGCAGCTTAGATTCGGCTAACTATGGCTACACCTTC. Its translation: CASSLDSANYGYTF.

This chain joins TRBV6-5 and TRBJ2-3; D not resolved. With 6 bases removed from V and 8 bases from J, the gap between germline ends came to 18 bases. Germline V gives CDR1 MNHEY, CDR2 SVGAGI. The CDR3 covers 14 residues. CDR3 loop: CASRSELTLGTQYF. CDR3 DNA sequence: TGTGCCAGCAGAAGCGAACTTACCCTTGGTACGCAGTATTTT.

This clonotype appeared many times. The V gene is TRBV7-3, the J gene TRBJ2-5; D might be TRBD2 (5 bases). Trimming left V 5 bases short and J 2 bases short, with 9 bases between. The CDR3 extends over 13 amino acids. Germline V lookup: CDR1 SGHTA, CDR2 FQGTGA. CDR3 nucleotide sequence: TGTGCCAGCAGCGCGGAGGTACAAGAGACCCAGTACTTC. It translates to CASSAEVQETQYF.

This clonotype was found many times. This chain uses TRBV7-2 with TRBJ2-5; no definite D call. CDR1 is SGHTA and CDR2 is FQGNSA in the germline V gene. There are 12 residues in the CDR3. V shed 4 bases and J shed 4 bases, with 7 bases lying between them. The CDR3 spells CASSSMSETQYF. In nucleotides, the CDR3 is TGTGCCAGCAGCTCTATGTCAGAGACCCAGTACTTC.

The gene calls are TRBV7-7 and TRBJ2-7, with unresolved D. V was pared by 4 bases and J by 0 bases, with 10 bases between. The CDR3 runs to 14 residues. Germline lookup yields CDR1 SSHAT and CDR2 FNYEAQ (reference sequence). In nucleotides, the CDR3 is TGTGCCAGCAGCTCGGACGGAAACTCCTACGAGCAGTACTTC. Protein: CASSSDGNSYEQYF.

This clonotype was detected many times. This chain links TRBV11-3 with TRBJ2-2, with D possibly matching TRBD2 (5 bases). The CDR3 extends over 12 amino acids. V was trimmed by 7 bases and J by 4 bases, leaving 7 bases between them. Germline V gene data show CDR1 as SGHNT and CDR2 as YENEEA. The CDR3 here is CASTGITGELFF. As DNA, the CDR3 is TGTGCCAGCACCGGGATCACCGGGGAGCTGTTTTTT. Using reference TRBV11-3 and TRBJ2-2 for the parts outside the CDR3, the full variable domain is EAGVVQSPRYKIIEKKQPVAFWCNPISGHNTLYWYLQNLGQGPELLIRYENEEAVDDSQLPKDRFSAERLKGVDSTLKIQPAELGDSAVYLCASTGITGELFFGEGSRLTVL.

This clonotype was recorded many times. The CDR3 reads CAWAGMGNQPQHF. The CDR3 DNA reads as TGTGCCTGGGCAGGGATGGGCAATCAGCCCCAGCATTTT. The chain uses TRBV30 and TRBJ1-5; TRBD1 is a possible D gene (5 bases). Germline loops: CDR1 GTSNPN, CDR2 SVGIG (reference sequence). The CDR3 runs 13 residues. Trimming cost V 5 bases and J 2 bases, with 10 bases left between them.